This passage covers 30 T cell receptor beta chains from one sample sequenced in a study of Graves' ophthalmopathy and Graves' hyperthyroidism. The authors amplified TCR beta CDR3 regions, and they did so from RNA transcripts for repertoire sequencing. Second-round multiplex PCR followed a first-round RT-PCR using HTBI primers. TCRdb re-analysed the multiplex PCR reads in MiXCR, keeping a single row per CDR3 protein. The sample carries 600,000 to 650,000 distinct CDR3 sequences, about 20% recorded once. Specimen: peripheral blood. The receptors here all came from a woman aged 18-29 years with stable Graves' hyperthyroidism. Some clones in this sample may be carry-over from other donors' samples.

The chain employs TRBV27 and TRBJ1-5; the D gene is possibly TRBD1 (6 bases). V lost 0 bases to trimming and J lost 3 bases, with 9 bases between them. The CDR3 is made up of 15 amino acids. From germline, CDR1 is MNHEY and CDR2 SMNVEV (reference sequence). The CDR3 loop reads CASSLSRGANQPQHF. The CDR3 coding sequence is TGTGCCAGCAGTTTATCCAGGGGAGCCAATCAGCCCCAGCATTTT.

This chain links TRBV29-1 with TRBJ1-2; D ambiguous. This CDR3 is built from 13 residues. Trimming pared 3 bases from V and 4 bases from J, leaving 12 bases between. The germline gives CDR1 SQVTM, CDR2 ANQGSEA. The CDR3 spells CSVETEMGYGYTF. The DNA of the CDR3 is TGCAGCGTTGAGACGGAGATGGGCTATGGCTACACCTTC.

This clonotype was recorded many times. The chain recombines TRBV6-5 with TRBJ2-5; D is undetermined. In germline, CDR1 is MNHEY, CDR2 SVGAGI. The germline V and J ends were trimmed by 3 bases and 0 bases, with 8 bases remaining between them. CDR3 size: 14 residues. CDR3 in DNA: TGTGCCAGCAGTTATGGCTGGGACCAAGAGACCCAGTACTTC. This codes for CASSYGWDQETQYF.

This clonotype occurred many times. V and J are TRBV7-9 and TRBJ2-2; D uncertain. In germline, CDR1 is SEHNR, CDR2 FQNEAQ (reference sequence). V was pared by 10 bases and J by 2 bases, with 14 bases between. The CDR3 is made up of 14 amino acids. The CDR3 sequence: CAIQGSANTGELFF. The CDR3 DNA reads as TGTGCCATCCAAGGCAGCGCAAACACCGGGGAGCTGTTTTTT.

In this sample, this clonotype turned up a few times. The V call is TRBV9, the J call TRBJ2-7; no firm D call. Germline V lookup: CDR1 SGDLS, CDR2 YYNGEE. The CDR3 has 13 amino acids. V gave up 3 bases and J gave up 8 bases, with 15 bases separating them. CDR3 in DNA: TGTGCCAGCAGCGGACCGACTCCCTCCCAGCAGTACTTC. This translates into CASSGPTPSQQYF.

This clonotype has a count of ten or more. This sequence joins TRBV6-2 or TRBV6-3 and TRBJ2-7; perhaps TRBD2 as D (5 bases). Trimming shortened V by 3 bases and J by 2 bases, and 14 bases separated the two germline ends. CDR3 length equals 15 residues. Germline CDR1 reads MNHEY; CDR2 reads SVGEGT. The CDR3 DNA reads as TGTGCCAGCAGTTATATAAAGGGAGAAGCCTACGAGCAGTACTTC. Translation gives CASSYIKGEAYEQYF.

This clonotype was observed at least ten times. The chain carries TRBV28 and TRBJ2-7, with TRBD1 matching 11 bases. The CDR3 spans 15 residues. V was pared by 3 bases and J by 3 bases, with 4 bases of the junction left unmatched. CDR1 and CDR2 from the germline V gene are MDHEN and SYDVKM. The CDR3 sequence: CASSFVGTGGYEQYF. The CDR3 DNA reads TGTGCCAGCAGTTTCGTAGGGACAGGGGGCTACGAGCAGTACTTC.

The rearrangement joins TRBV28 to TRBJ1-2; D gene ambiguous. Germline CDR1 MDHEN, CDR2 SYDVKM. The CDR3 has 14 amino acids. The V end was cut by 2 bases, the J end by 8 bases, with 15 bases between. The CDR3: CASSLIVETGGYTF. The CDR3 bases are TGTGCCAGCAGTTTAATCGTAGAGACGGGGGGCTACACCTTC.

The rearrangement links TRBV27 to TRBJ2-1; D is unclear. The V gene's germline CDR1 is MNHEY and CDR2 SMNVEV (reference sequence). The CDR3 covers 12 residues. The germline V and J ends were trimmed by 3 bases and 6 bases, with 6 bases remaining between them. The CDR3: CASSFMGNEQFF. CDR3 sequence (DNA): TGTGCCAGCAGTTTCATGGGCAATGAGCAGTTCTTC.

CDR3 amino acids: CASSLLRTGVYQPQHF. The CDR3 DNA follows: TGTGCCAGCAGTTTACTTAGGACAGGGGTCTACCAGCCCCAGCATTTT. The chain couples TRBV28 to TRBJ1-5, with 9 bases identical to TRBD1. The germline V gene has CDR1 MDHEN and CDR2 SYDVKM. The CDR3 is made up of 16 amino acids. With V trimmed by 2 bases and J by 7 bases, 9 bases remained unmatched.

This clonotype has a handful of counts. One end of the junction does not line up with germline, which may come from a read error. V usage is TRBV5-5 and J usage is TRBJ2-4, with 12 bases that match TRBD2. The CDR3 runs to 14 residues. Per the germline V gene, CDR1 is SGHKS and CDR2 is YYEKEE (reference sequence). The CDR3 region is CASSLETSGSIVFF. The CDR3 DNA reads TGTGCCAGCAGCCTTGAGACTAGCGGGAGTATAGTGTTCTTC.

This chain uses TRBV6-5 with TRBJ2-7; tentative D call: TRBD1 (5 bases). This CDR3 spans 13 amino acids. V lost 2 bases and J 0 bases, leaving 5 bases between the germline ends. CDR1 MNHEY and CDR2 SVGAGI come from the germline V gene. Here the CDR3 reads CASSYGASYEQYF. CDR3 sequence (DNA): TGTGCCAGCAGTTACGGGGCCTCCTACGAGCAGTACTTC.

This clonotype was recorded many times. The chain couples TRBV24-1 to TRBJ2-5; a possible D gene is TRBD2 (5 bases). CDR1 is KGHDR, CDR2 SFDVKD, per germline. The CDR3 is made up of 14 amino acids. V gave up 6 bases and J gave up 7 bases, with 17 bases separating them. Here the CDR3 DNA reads TGTGCCACCAGTCTAGTCCACCCACGGGGGACCCAGTACTTC. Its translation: CATSLVHPRGTQYF.

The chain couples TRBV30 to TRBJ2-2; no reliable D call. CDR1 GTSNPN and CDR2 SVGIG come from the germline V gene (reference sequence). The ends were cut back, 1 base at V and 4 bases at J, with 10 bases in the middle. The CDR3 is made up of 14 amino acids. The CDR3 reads CAWSAGPLTGELFF. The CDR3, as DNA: TGTGCCTGGAGTGCTGGGCCCCTCACCGGGGAGCTGTTTTTT. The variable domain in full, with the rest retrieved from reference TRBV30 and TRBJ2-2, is SQTIHQWPATLVQPVGSPLSLECTVEGTSNPNLYWYRQAAGRGLQLLFYSVGIGQISSEVPQNLSASRPQDRQFILSSKKLLLSDSGFYLCAWSAGPLTGELFFGEGSRLTVL.

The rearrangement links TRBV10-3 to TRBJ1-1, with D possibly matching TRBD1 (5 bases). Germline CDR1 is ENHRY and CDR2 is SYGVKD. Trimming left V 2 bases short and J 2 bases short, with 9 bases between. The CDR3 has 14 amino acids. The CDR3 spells CAISEGAGNTEAFF. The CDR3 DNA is TGTGCCATCAGTGAGGGGGCGGGAAACACTGAAGCTTTCTTT.

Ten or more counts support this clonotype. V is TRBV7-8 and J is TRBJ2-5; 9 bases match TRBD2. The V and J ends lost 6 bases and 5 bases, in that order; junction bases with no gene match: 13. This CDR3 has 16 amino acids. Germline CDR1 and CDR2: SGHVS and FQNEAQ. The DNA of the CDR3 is TGTGCCAGCAGATATACATTGACTAGCGGATATGAGACCCAGTACTTC. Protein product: CASRYTLTSGYETQYF. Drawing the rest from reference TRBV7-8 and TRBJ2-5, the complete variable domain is GAGVSQSPRYKVAKRGQDVALRCDPISGHVSLFWYQQALGQGPEFLTYFQNEAQLDKSGLPSDRFFAERPEGSVSTLKIQRTQQEDSAVYLCASRYTLTSGYETQYFGPGTRLLVL.

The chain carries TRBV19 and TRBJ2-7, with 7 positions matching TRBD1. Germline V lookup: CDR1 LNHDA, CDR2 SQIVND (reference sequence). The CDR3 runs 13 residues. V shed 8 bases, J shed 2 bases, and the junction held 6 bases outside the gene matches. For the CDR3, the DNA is TGTGCCAGTTCCACAGGGGCGGCCTACGAGCAGTACTTC. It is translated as CASSTGAAYEQYF.

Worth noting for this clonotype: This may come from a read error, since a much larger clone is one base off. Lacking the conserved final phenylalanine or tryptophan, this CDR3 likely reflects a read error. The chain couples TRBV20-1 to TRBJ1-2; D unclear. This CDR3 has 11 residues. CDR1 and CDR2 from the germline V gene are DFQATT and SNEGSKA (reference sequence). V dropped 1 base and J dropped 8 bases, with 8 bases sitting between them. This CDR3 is CSARGERGYTY. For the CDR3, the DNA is TGCAGTGCTAGAGGCGAGAGGGGCTACACCTAC.

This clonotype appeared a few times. The CDR3 loop is CASSVGTGEAFF. The CDR3 nucleotides read TGTGCCAGCAGCGTAGGGACGGGTGAAGCTTTCTTT. The genes are TRBV9 and TRBJ1-1; D is unclear. The CDR3 is made up of 12 amino acids. Germline V gene sequence: CDR1 SGDLS, CDR2 YYNGEE. V was pared by 0 bases and J by 7 bases, with 7 bases between.

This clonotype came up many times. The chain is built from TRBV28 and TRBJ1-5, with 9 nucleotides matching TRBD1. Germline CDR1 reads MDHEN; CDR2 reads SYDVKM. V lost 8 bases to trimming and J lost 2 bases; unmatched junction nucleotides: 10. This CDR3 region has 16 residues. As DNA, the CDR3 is TGTGCCAGCGCCGGGACAGGGTCGGTTGGCAATCAGCCCCAGCATTTT. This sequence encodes CASAGTGSVGNQPQHF.

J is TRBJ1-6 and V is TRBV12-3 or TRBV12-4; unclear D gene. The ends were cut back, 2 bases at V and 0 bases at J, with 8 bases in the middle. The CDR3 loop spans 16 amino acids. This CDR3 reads CASSLRPSSYNSPLHF. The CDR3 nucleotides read TGTGCCAGCAGTTTAAGGCCAAGCTCCTATAATTCACCCCTCCACTTT.

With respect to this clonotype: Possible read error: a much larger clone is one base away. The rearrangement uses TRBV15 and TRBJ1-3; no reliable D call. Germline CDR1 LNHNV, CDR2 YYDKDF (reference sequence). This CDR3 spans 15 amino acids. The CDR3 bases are TGTGCCACCAGCAAGCTCGGGAACTCTGGAAACGCCATATATTTT. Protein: CATSKLGNSGNAIYF.

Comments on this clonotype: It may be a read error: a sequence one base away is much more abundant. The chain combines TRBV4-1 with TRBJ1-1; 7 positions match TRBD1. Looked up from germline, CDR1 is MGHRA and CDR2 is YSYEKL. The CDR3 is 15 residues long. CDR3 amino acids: CASTDRVVMNTGAFF. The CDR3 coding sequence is TGCGCCAGCACAGACAGGGTAGTAATGAACACTGGAGCTTTCTTT.

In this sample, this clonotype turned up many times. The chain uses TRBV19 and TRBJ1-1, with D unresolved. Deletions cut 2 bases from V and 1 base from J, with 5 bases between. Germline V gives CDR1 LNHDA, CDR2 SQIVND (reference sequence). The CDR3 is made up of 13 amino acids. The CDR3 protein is CASSIYQNTEAFF. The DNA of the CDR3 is TGTGCCAGTAGTATATACCAGAACACTGAAGCTTTCTTT.

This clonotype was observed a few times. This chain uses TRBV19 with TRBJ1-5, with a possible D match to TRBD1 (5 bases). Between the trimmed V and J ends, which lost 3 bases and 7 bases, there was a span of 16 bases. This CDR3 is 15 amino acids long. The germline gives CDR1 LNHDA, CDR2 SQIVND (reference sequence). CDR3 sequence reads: CASSITLMGEQPQHF. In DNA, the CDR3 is TGTGCCAGTAGTATCACATTGATGGGGGAACAGCCCCAGCATTTT.

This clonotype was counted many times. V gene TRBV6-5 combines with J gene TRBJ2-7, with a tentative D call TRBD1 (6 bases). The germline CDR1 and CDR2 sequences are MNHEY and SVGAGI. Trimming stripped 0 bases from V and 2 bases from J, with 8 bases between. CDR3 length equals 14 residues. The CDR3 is CASSYSRDTYEQYF. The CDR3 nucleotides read TGTGCCAGCAGTTACTCCCGGGACACCTACGAGCAGTACTTC.

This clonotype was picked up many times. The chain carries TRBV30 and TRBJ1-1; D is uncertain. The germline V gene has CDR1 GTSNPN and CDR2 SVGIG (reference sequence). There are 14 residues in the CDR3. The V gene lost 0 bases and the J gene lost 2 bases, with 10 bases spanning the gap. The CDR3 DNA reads TGTGCCTGGAGTGTACGCCGACTCAACACTGAAGCTTTCTTT. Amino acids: CAWSVRRLNTEAFF.

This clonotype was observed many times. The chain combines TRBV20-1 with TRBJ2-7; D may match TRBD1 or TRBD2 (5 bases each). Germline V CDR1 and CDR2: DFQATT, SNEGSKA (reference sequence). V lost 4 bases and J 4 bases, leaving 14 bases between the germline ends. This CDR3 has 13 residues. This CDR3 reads CSATPGPGYEQYF. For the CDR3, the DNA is TGCAGTGCTACACCGGGACCGGGATACGAGCAGTACTTC.

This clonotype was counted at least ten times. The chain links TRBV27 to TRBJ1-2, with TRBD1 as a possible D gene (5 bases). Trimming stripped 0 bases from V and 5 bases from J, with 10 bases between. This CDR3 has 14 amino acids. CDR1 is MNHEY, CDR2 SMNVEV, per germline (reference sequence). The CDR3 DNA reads TGTGCCAGCAGTTTATCGGCCGGGGCTTATGGCTACACCTTC. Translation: CASSLSAGAYGYTF.

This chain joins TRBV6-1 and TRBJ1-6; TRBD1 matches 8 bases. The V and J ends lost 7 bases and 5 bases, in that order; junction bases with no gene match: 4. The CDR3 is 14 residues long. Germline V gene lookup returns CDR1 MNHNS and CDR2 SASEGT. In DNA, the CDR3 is TGTGCCAGCACCACGGGACAGGATAATTCACCCCTCCACTTT. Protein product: CASTTGQDNSPLHF.